Presented here are 10 T cell receptor beta chains from one specimen sequenced in a study of blood T cell repertoires in COVID-19. Here immunoSEQ multiplex PCR was the method, and the copy in TCRdb shows in-frame clones only, minus some. The sample includes about 46,000 clones, 88% of them seen just once. The sample comprised peripheral blood. Every receptor here comes from a man in his fifties or sixties with active COVID-19.

The chain carries TRBV5-4 and TRBJ2-3; 9 nucleotides match TRBD1. Trimming removed 4 bases from V and 4 bases from J; junction bases left unmatched: 10. The CDR3 is 16 amino acids. Germline loops: CDR1 SGHNT, CDR2 YYREEE (reference sequence). CDR3 region: CASSNNRGLESDTQYF. The CDR3 nucleotides read TGTGCCAGCAGCAACAACAGGGGGCTGGAGTCAGATACGCAGTATTTT.

The chain couples TRBV18 to TRBJ1-2; a weak D match, TRBD1 (6 bases). The CDR3 loop spans 14 amino acids. The V end lost 2 bases, the J end lost 6 bases, and 13 bases lay between the germline ends. Germline V CDR1 and CDR2: KGHSH, LQKENI. The CDR3: CASSPNRVENGYTF. The CDR3 DNA reads as TGTGCCAGCTCACCAAACAGGGTGGAGAATGGCTACACCTTC.

The chain couples TRBV14 to TRBJ2-1; D unresolved. Trimming took 4 bases from V and 5 from J, leaving 21 bases between them. The CDR3 totals 17 residues. From germline, CDR1 is SGHDN and CDR2 FVKESK. The CDR3 loop reads CASSPHVTWALDNEQFF. CDR3 nucleotide sequence: TGTGCCAGCAGCCCGCATGTAACTTGGGCACTCGACAATGAGCAGTTCTTC.

The V call is TRBV19, the J call TRBJ1-1; D remains unclear. Looked up from germline, CDR1 is LNHDA and CDR2 is SQIVND (reference sequence). The V end was cut by 4 bases, the J end by 5 bases, with 11 bases between. The CDR3 contains 13 residues. CDR3 region: CASSSYGETEAFF. CDR3 DNA: TGTGCCAGTAGTAGTTACGGGGAGACTGAAGCTTTCTTT.

The chain employs TRBV19 and TRBJ2-2; 9 bases are shared with TRBD2. From germline, CDR1 is LNHDA and CDR2 SQIVND (reference sequence). V shed 5 bases, J shed 4 bases, and the junction held 11 bases outside the gene matches. The CDR3 is 17 amino acids. CDR3 bases: TGTGCCAGTAGTTTCCCTCTAGAGACTAGCGGCACCGGGGAGCTGTTTTTT. It codes for CASSFPLETSGTGELFF.

V usage is TRBV27 and J usage is TRBJ2-3, with 11 bases fitting TRBD2. V was pared by 6 bases and J by 4 bases, with 0 bases of the junction left unmatched. The CDR3 is 13 residues long. Germline CDR1 is MNHEY and CDR2 is SMNVEV (reference sequence). The CDR3 here is CASRGLAADTQYF. CDR3 DNA: TGTGCCAGCAGGGGACTAGCGGCAGATACGCAGTATTTT.

The V call is TRBV11-1, the J call TRBJ2-7, with D maybe TRBD1 (5 bases). The germline gives CDR1 SGHAT, CDR2 FQDESV (reference sequence). The ends were cut back, 3 bases at V and 2 bases at J, with 8 bases in the middle. The CDR3 spans 13 residues. CDR3 amino acids: CASSFAGTYEQYF. CDR3 DNA: TGTGCCAGCAGCTTTGCAGGGACCTACGAGCAGTACTTC.

The V gene is TRBV7-8, the J gene TRBJ2-7; 7 bases are shared with TRBD1. Germline trimming cut 5 bases from V and 2 bases from J; bases unmatched to any gene: 12. The CDR3 is 16 amino acids. The germline V gene encodes CDR1 SGHVS and CDR2 FQNEAQ. CDR3 DNA: TGTGCCAGCAGCCTCAAAGGGACAGTCCAGCCCTACGAGCAGTACTTC. It specifies CASSLKGTVQPYEQYF.

This chain uses TRBV27 with TRBJ2-3, with TRBD1 matching over 8 bases. Germline CDR1 and CDR2: MNHEY and SMNVEV (reference sequence). The CDR3 loop spans 14 amino acids. Trimming removed 2 bases from V and 6 bases from J; junction bases left unmatched: 4. CDR3 DNA sequence: TGTGCCAGCAGTTTAAACAGGGGGAGGGATACGCAGTATTTT. Amino acids: CASSLNRGRDTQYF.

The J gene is TRBJ2-3, the V gene TRBV4-1, with 9 bases aligning to TRBD2. The CDR3 is 18 amino acids. CDR1 is MGHRA and CDR2 is YSYEKL in the germline V gene. The trim removed 4 bases at V and 0 bases at J, leaving 11 bases unmatched. The CDR3 DNA follows: TGCGCCAGCAGCCCCGGACGGCGGGGGGGCCCTAGCACAGATACGCAGTATTTT. Amino acids: CASSPGRRGGPSTDTQYF.